Here is one T cell receptor beta chain with its context. This clone's antigen is unknown. No clone much larger than this one lies a single base away; base qualities are absent. This entry comes from a study of cytomegalovirus exposure and HLA in healthy donors (dated 2017 in TCRdb). In the study overall: In an earlier analysis of approximately 500 of the donors, roughly 300 Gb of sequence data and approximately 120 million unique TCR beta sequences from 180 million or so T cells were reported. An earlier analysis of approximately 500 of the donors applied high-throughput TCR beta sequencing to assess whether each TCR beta V gene segment acted as functional or pseudogenic. In addition to the first cohort of hundreds of subjects, a separate validation cohort of 100 to 150 different subjects was used. The number of typed donors differed by locus: about 629-640 for A, B, C, DRB1 and DQB1; approximately 520 for DQA1; around 610 for DPA1; and roughly 490 for DPB1. Of the 300 to 450 genotyped donors, approximately 81% were placed in the genetic ancestry cluster associated with self-reported Caucasian donors. The T cell repertoires of several hundred subjects were profiled by immunosequencing and related to cytomegalovirus serostatus. To predict cytomegalovirus infection status, the study combined high-throughput TCR immunosequencing, statistical association of individual TCRs with disease status, and machine learning. Roughly 290 gigabases of sequencing data and around 80 million unique TCR sequences made up an early release that covered some 640 HLA-typed donors. The later analysis used no new phenotypic data to find candidate immune exposures, relying instead on TCR beta sequences and their occurrence across donors. The study aimed to test whether signatures of past pathogen exposure could be identified by cataloging public T cell receptors. Among roughly 400 genotyped donors of the cohort, an average of around 240,000 unique TCR beta nucleotide sequences were sequenced per donor, roughly 20% of them non-productive. Because of strong linkage in the cohort, five DR-DQ haplotypes were treated as single units for association and clustering. In a later genetic analysis, genome-wide SNP genotypes for about 65% of the roughly 670 donors were used, and that subset was treated as a discovery cohort. Every discovery cohort repertoire had been produced on one sequencing platform. HLA typing covered class I and class II loci at four-digit resolution. A later analysis re-analyzed previously published TCR beta repertoires from 550 to 700 donors and added high-resolution HLA genotyping to study TCR occurrence patterns. Donor age, sex, ethnicity and CMV serostatus were compiled alongside the repertoire data. What the research found in general, with its limitations: Compared with equally common non-associated chains, HLA-associated TCR beta chains in a later analysis were more clonally expanded and had lower generation probabilities. When HLA alleles, especially DR and DQ, strongly co-occurred, TCR associations were difficult to assign to individual alleles. A later analysis associated around 16,000 TCR beta sequences with specific HLA alleles at a false discovery rate of 0.05. In an earlier analysis of some 540 of the donors, most TCR beta V segments appeared in productive rearrangements about 87% or about 30% of the time, broadly matching IMGT annotations. Most TCR sequences were seen in very few donors, while some public TCRs were found in many individuals. A later analysis reported that several top co-occurrence clusters appeared linked to parvovirus B19, influenza, CMV and Epstein-Barr virus. Sequencing depth was assumed to be roughly uniform across donors in the presence/absence analyses, though that assumption may not hold. In a later analysis, most CMV-associated TCR beta chains were found to appear HLA-restricted, with HLA associations seemingly driven largely by CMV exposure. This cohort had only TCR beta chains sequenced, and the lack of alpha or paired-chain data limited which features could be detected. According to a later analysis, TCR association rates differed among HLA loci, with DRB1 alleles showing the most associated TCRs and HLA-C alleles showing the fewest. The authors suggested that the approach could potentially be generalized to other disease states and immunological phenotypes. The classifier was reported to diagnose cytomegalovirus status with high specificity and sensitivity in both the original cohort and the validation cohort. Some IMGT-functional V segments, including TRBV6-2 and TRBV6-3, could not be told apart with the 87-base-pair reads, so those segments were excluded. The study listed approximately 160 TCR beta chains as associated with cytomegalovirus. Because counts were too low, 15 or so rarely observed V segments, including chromosome 9 orphons, were excluded from the earlier analysis of under 650 of the donors. A further reported finding was that TCR beta sequences accurately predicted the HLA-A and HLA-B alleles for most subjects in the first cohort. V-gene and J-gene trimming of TCR beta chains was associated with a missense DCLRE1C variant in a later genetic analysis, and the association was replicated in an independent cohort. Compared with the roughly 700-donor mean, donors in an Asian-associated ancestry cluster had fewer N-insertions in productive TCRs, according to a later genetic analysis. A few of the identified cytomegalovirus-associated TCR beta chains were confirmed in vitro to be specific for cytomegalovirus antigens. For the cohort, immune exposure information was limited to CMV serostatus. Because HLA typing was missing for some donors at each locus, association tests included only the typed subset. Linkage disequilibrium might explain the correlated functional status among segregating V segments, but an unknown experimental factor could not be excluded. A group of highly shared sequence variants was considered likely to be a technical artifact of the sequencing pipeline.

Library generation was performed with the immunoSEQ multiplex PCR assay. For the multiplex PCR, a mixture combining 60 forward primers for TCR Vbeta segments and 13 reverse primers for TCR Jbeta segments was used. A multiplex PCR assay on genomic DNA amplified the CDR3 region of rearranged TCR beta genes. Amplified TCR beta libraries were sequenced as 87-base-pair reads on the Illumina HiSeq System. Per the original workflow: Across the 500 to 750 repertoires, a later analysis counted about 81 million unique TCR beta chains, around 10 million of which were shared by at least two donors. Raw reads were error-corrected and collapsed into unique sequences with a nearest-neighbor algorithm that merged closely related sequences to remove PCR and sequencing errors. Alignment of CDR3 sequences to IMGT reference sequences was used to assign V, D and J gene segments. Each retained sequence needed at least a six-nucleotide match to both a V gene segment and a J gene segment. A rearrangement was called productive if the CDR3 had no stop codons and remained in frame with V and J, and every other rearrangement was called non-productive. Following IMGT convention, CDR3 was defined as the stretch from the second conserved V-encoded cysteine to the conserved J-encoded phenylalanine. The earlier analysis of a few hundred of the donors excluded any sequence lacking an unambiguous match to a single V gene segment. In an earlier analysis of 500 to 750 of the donors, V segments were called functional above 56.7% productive rearrangements and were called segregating when the between-donor standard deviation exceeded 5%. A statistical classification framework was built for diagnosing cytomegalovirus status from the catalog of TCR beta chain sequences. A later analysis assigned V and J genes by comparing TCR nucleotide sequences with IMGT/GENE-DB human TR gene sequences. A later analysis assigned CDR3 sequences and most-parsimonious VDJ recombination scenarios with the TCRdist pipeline. A later analysis defined each TCR beta chain by its CDR3 amino acid sequence plus V-gene family, and excluded reads lacking a unique V-gene family. In a later analysis, around 650 highly shared, low-generation-probability nucleotide sequences were removed to address suspected cross-contamination and a sequencing artifact. In a later analysis, a clonal expansion index was calculated for each public chain from normalized within-repertoire ranks of inferred template counts. A later analysis computed generation probabilities with a VDJ recombination model fitted to out-of-frame rearrangements, and checked the results against IGoR. Hypergeometric tests were used in a later analysis to score TCR-TCR, TCR-HLA and TCR-CMV co-occurrence, with a repertoire-size bias correction applied to the TCR pairs. In a later analysis, false discovery rates were estimated by permuting HLA or CMV assignments 20 times. In a later analysis, co-occurring TCRs were grouped using DBSCAN, with TCRdist sequence similarity added in when clustering inside HLA-allele-positive subsets. Repertoires with fewer than 30,000 or more than 120,000 public chains were left out of co-occurrence clustering, as were a handful of repertoires with anomalous nucleotide sharing. Held by TCRdb, this immuneACCESS table contains in-frame sequences only and omits some clones. Under half of the omission traces to an unresolved V gene where checked; the cause of the rest is unknown. V and J calls and clone size are copied from that table; D and trimming were computed from the DNA. Within this sample are some 150,000 clones, with over 70% of them counted one time only. The ten largest make up about 4.7% of the sample.

Reading the germline V gene (reference sequence) gives CDR1 GTSNPN and CDR2 SVGIG. CDR3 length: 12 amino acids, cysteine to phenylalanine. Of the read, only the CDR3 DNA is kept; its 36 bases are in frame from base 1. V loses 2 bases of germline sequence and J loses 4 bases, and the interval between the two ends is 8 bases. The cohort consisted of 600 to 750 healthy bone marrow donors. Cohort members were all nominally healthy when sampled, although unrecorded immune exposures were likely present. The donor was CMV seronegative and was included in the group of a few hundred seronegative cohort members. A peripheral blood sample was collected from each donor, and TCR beta sequencing was performed on peripheral blood mononuclear cells. The Qiagen DNeasy Blood Extraction Kit was used to extract genomic DNA from the blood cell samples.

The sample was PBMCs. The TCR was taken from a man between 25 and 39 years old in good health and CMV-seronegative. Rearrangement joined TRBV30 to TRBJ1-2; 5 matching bases give a weak D call of TRBD1. The CDR3 protein: CAWSLGGYGYTF. The nucleotide sequence reads as follows: TGTGCCTGGAGTCTGGGGGGCTATGGCTACACCTTC.